The rows below give T cell receptor beta chains drawn from one sample of a study of graft-versus-host responses after intestinal transplantation. Using immunoSEQ multiplex PCR, the repertoire was profiled, and TCRdb retains in-frame clones only, with some absent. Among 35,000 to 45,000 clones, 85% to 90% were seen once, and the ten largest hold roughly 7.1%. Sequences were derived from PBMCs, sampled less than 280 days after transplant. These TCRs come from a human patient who received an intestinal transplant, so some T cells may come from the graft donor. The CDR3 runs from the conserved cysteine through the conserved F or W. The D gene is left open where the match is weak. Only part of the rows carry a size: once, few, many, or a class if the clone is expanded.

j_gene | len | d_gene | v_gene | abundance | CDR3nt | CDR3aa
TRBJ1-5 | 15 | - | TRBV7-9 | - | TGTGCCAGCAGCTTAACCTCTGGACGGGATCAGCCCCAGCATTTT | CASSLTSGRDQPQHF
TRBJ1-1 | 15 | TRBD1 | TRBV28 | - | TGTGCCAGCCCCCCATCGACAGGGCCGGCGACTGAAGCTTTCTTT | CASPPSTGPATEAFF
TRBJ2-3 | 12 | - | TRBV7-6 | - | TGTGCCAGCAGCTTAGGCACAGATACGCAGTATTTT | CASSLGTDTQYF
TRBJ2-2 | 14 | - | TRBV6-5 | - | TGTGCCAGCAGTTACAGGCCTAACACCGGGGAGCTGTTTTTT | CASSYRPNTGELFF
TRBJ2-5 | 14 | - | TRBV23-1 | few | TGCGCCAGCAGTCAAGGAACACCTCAAGAGACCCAGTACTTC | CASSQGTPQETQYF
TRBJ2-7 | 15 | - | TRBV5-6 | - | TGTGCCAGCAGCCCCCATGAGGGGAGCTCCTACGAGCAGTACTTC | CASSPHEGSSYEQYF
TRBJ2-7 | 17 | - | TRBV4-1 | - | TGCGCCAGCAGCCAAGGCTCGTGGAGGACAGCTTCCTACGAGCAGTACTTC | CASSQGSWRTASYEQYF
TRBJ1-6 | 16 | - | TRBV27 | once | TGTGCCAGCAGTTTAGAGGGGCCCGCTTATAATTCACCCCTCCACTTT | CASSLEGPAYNSPLHF
TRBJ2-7 | 13 | - | TRBV27 | once | TGTGCCAGCAGAGTAGGTTTGTCCTACGAGCAGTACTTC | CASRVGLSYEQYF
TRBJ2-7 | 12 | TRBD1 | TRBV5-5 | - | TGTGCCAGCAGCCTAGGGACAGTCGAGCAGTACTTC | CASSLGTVEQYF
TRBJ1-1 | 16 | - | TRBV4-1 | - | TGCGCCAGCAGCCAAGTCCCCGGGGCGGTAAACACTGAAGCTTTCTTT | CASSQVPGAVNTEAFF
TRBJ1-1 | 15 | TRBD1 | TRBV5-1 | few | TGCGCCAGCAGCTTGAGAGGGACAGGGGGCGGTGAAGCCTTCTTT | CASSLRGTGGGEAFF
TRBJ2-4 | 13 | - | TRBV7-3 | - | TGTGCCAGCAGAGAGCTGTACAAAAACATTCAGTACTTC | CASRELYKNIQYF
TRBJ2-3 | 17 | TRBD2 | TRBV27 | - | TGTGCCAGCAGTTCGGGAGTCGGGTGGGACTACACAGATACGCAGTATTTT | CASSSGVGWDYTDTQYF
TRBJ1-2 | 15 | TRBD1 | TRBV27 | - | TGTGCCAGCAGTGGGACAGGGGGCGGGATCTATGGCTACACCTTC | CASSGTGGGIYGYTF
TRBJ2-7 | 13 | - | TRBV7-9 | - | TGTGCCAGCAGCTTACGCACTTCCTACGAGCAGTACTTC | CASSLRTSYEQYF
TRBJ2-5 | 15 | - | TRBV5-1 | - | TGCGCCAGCAGCTCGACGACATCGGGGCGGGAGACCCAGTACTTC | CASSSTTSGRETQYF
TRBJ2-3 | 13 | TRBD1 | TRBV11-3 | - | TGTGCCAGCAGCCACAGGGGGCCAGATACGCAGTATTTT | CASSHRGPDTQYF
TRBJ1-1 | 16 | - | TRBV6-1 | - | TGTGCCAGCCGAGAAGACGGGGTGACCATGAACACTGAAGCTTTCTTT | CASREDGVTMNTEAFF
TRBJ2-7 | 13 | - | TRBV4-1 | - | TGCGCCAGCAGCCAAGCCGTCTCCTACGAGCAGTACTTC | CASSQAVSYEQYF
TRBJ2-5 | 13 | TRBD2 | TRBV5-1 | - | TGCGCCAGCAGCTGGACTAGCCAAGAGACCCAGTACTTC | CASSWTSQETQYF
TRBJ2-7 | 12 | TRBD1 | TRBV2 | - | TGTGCCAGCAGACAGGGGGCCTACGAGCAGTACTTC | CASRQGAYEQYF
TRBJ2-1 | 15 | - | TRBV10-2 | - | TGCGCCAGCAGACTGACAGGTGGCCTTCACAATGAGCAGTTCTTC | CASRLTGGLHNEQFF
TRBJ2-2 | 17 | - | TRBV10-3 | once | TGTGCCATCAGTGAGTCGAGAGACTACTCGAACACCGGGGAGCTGTTTTTT | CAISESRDYSNTGELFF
TRBJ1-3 | 13 | - | TRBV6-6 | - | TGTGCCAGCAGTTCAGCCGGTTTAAACACCATATATTTT | CASSSAGLNTIYF
TRBJ2-1 | 18 | - | TRBV5-4 | - | TGTGCCAGCAGCTTGGATGGGGGGGCCATGAGCTCCTACAATGAGCAGTTCTTC | CASSLDGGAMSSYNEQFF